A selection of T cell receptor beta chains follows, all from one sample in a study of blood T cell repertoires in COVID-19. TCRdb keeps only in-frame clones here, not all; method: immunoSEQ multiplex PCR. The table records 55,000 to 70,000 clones, 88% of them present only once. Sequenced material: peripheral blood. The source of these receptors is a woman aged 60-75 years with COVID-19, enrolled during active disease. CDR3s include the opening cysteine and the closing phenylalanine or tryptophan. The order of the fields is J gene, D gene, V gene, clone size, CDR3 DNA, CDR3 protein. A D gene is named only where the DNA matches it firmly. Size is stated for part of the rows, as once, few or many counts, or as a class when the clone is expanded.

>TRBJ2-2|TRBD2|TRBV4-1|-
TGCGCCAGCAGCCAAGAGGGACTAGCGGTTAACACCGGGGAGCTGTTTTTT
CASSQEGLAVNTGELFF
>TRBJ2-7|TRBD1|TRBV4-3|-
TGCGCCAGCAGCAAAGCATCGGGACAGGGGGCCTACGAGCAGTACTTC
CASSKASGQGAYEQYF
>TRBJ1-1|TRBD1|TRBV5-1|-
TGCGCCAGCAGCTTAGGACAGGGTGGGACTGAAGCTTTCTTT
CASSLGQGGTEAFF
>TRBJ1-2|TRBD1|TRBV6-6|-
TGTGCCAGCAGCCAGAGGTTACCGGCTGGACAGGGGGCGATCGTCTATGGCTACACCTTC
CASSQRLPAGQGAIVYGYTF
>TRBJ1-2|TRBD1|TRBV27|-
TGTGCCAGCAGTTCTAACAGGGGGCTAGATGGCTACACCTTC
CASSSNRGLDGYTF
>TRBJ1-2|TRBD1|TRBV28|-
TGTGCCAGCAGTTCTTACGCAGGGGGCGTTTCTAACTATGGCTACACCTTC
CASSSYAGGVSNYGYTF
>TRBJ2-2|TRBD2|TRBV5-1|-
TGCGCCAGCAGCTTGGGGTTAGCGGGGAACACCGGGGAGCTGTTTTTT
CASSLGLAGNTGELFF
>TRBJ1-4|-|TRBV27|-
TGTGCCAGCAGTCCCAGCCCAGGGGCCATTAATGAAAAACTGTTTTTT
CASSPSPGAINEKLFF
>TRBJ1-4|TRBD1|TRBV10-3|-
TGTGCCATCAGTGCTGACAGGGACGGTGAAAAACTGTTTTTT
CAISADRDGEKLFF
>TRBJ1-5|-|TRBV10-2|-
TGCGCCAGCAGTGCCACAGGGAGCAGCAATCAGCCCCAGCATTTT
CASSATGSSNQPQHF
>TRBJ2-1|TRBD1|TRBV29-1|-
TGCAGTGACGTTTCGGGACAGGGGAATGAGCAGTTCTTC
CSDVSGQGNEQFF
>TRBJ2-7|-|TRBV5-1|-
TGCGCCAGCAGCTTTGGGGCTTACGAGCAGTACTTC
CASSFGAYEQYF
>TRBJ2-7|TRBD2|TRBV5-5|-
TGTGCCAGCAGCCCGGCGGGACTAGCCTACGAGCAGTACTTC
CASSPAGLAYEQYF
>TRBJ2-7|-|TRBV5-4|-
TGTGCCAGCAGCTCCTCGGACAGCTCCTACGAGCAGTACTTC
CASSSSDSSYEQYF
>TRBJ2-1|TRBD2|TRBV7-2|-
TGTGCCAGCAGTACAGGGCGGGAGGGCCTCCTTCTATACAATGAGCAGTTCTTC
CASSTGREGLLLYNEQFF
>TRBJ2-7|TRBD1|TRBV28|once
TGTGCCAGCATCACCAAGATGGGACAGGGGGCTTACGAGCAGTACTTC
CASITKMGQGAYEQYF
>TRBJ2-7|-|TRBV6-5|-
TGTGCCACCGAAGCAACCGGGGTCTCCTACGAGCAGTACTTC
CATEATGVSYEQYF
>TRBJ1-2|-|TRBV10-3|-
TGTGCCATCAGTGAGAGGTCAGAGGATGGCTACACCTTC
CAISERSEDGYTF
>TRBJ2-1|-|TRBV6-1|-
TGTGCCAGCAGTGGAGACAGGTTTGGGGGGGCGATTAAGGACAATGAGCAGTTCTTC
CASSGDRFGGAIKDNEQFF
>TRBJ2-1|TRBD2|TRBV19|-
TGTGCCAGTAGTATTGGTCTAGCGGGAGGTTGGAGTGAGCAGTTCTTC
CASSIGLAGGWSEQFF
>TRBJ2-7|-|TRBV5-1|once
TGCGCCAGCAGCTTCTCGCGGACATCCTACGAGCAGTACTTC
CASSFSRTSYEQYF
>TRBJ1-5|-|TRBV6-5|-
TGTGCCAGCAGTTACCTAAGCAATCAGCCCCAGCATTTT
CASSYLSNQPQHF
>TRBJ2-1|TRBD2|TRBV6-2/TRBV6-3|-
TGTGCCAGCAGTTCCGACTTTACTAGCGGGAGGGCATACAATGAGCAGTTCTTC
CASSSDFTSGRAYNEQFF
>TRBJ2-7|-|TRBV12-3/TRBV12-4|-
TGTGCCAGCAGGTCAAACAGGGACGAGCAGTACTTC
CASRSNRDEQYF
>TRBJ2-7|TRBD1|TRBV6-6|-
TGTGCCAGCAGTCCTAGAGGGGGACAGGGCTCAACCTACGAGCAGTACTTC
CASSPRGGQGSTYEQYF
>TRBJ2-1|TRBD1|TRBV9|-
TGTGCCAGCAGCGCCCTCAGGGGGCGGGACAATGAGCAGTTCTTC
CASSALRGRDNEQFF
>TRBJ2-2|-|TRBV9|once
TGTGCCAGCAGCCCGCCCTCCGGGGGGGAGCTGTTTTTT
CASSPPSGGELFF
>TRBJ2-3|TRBD1|TRBV9|-
TGTGCCAGCAGCGTCGGGACAGGGGGCCTGTCGTCGCAGTATTTT
CASSVGTGGLSSQYF
>TRBJ2-1|TRBD2|TRBV9|-
TGTGCCAGCAGCCCCCACGAGGGGACTAGCGGGTACTACAATGAGCAGTTCTTC
CASSPHEGTSGYYNEQFF
>TRBJ1-3|-|TRBV27|-
TGTGCCAGCAGTTTCCAGAACGGGAACACCATATATTTT
CASSFQNGNTIYF
>TRBJ2-1|-|TRBV29-1|-
TGCAGCGTTGCAGACAATGAGCAGTTCTTC
CSVADNEQFF
>TRBJ1-1|-|TRBV25-1|-
TGTGCCAGCAGTGAAAGAGGGAATGAAGCTTTCTTT
CASSERGNEAFF
>TRBJ2-3|TRBD1|TRBV10-3|few
TGTGCCATCAGTGGGGACAGGGGAACAGATACGCAGTATTTT
CAISGDRGTDTQYF
>TRBJ2-3|TRBD1|TRBV7-2|-
TGTGCCAGCAGGAGTACAGGGGGCACAGATACGCAGTATTTT
CASRSTGGTDTQYF
>TRBJ1-2|-|TRBV11-3|-
TGTGCCAGCAGCTCCCAACCTGGTCAGGGCCACTATGGCTACACCTTC
CASSSQPGQGHYGYTF
>TRBJ1-3|-|TRBV28|-
TGTGCCAGCAGTTCCGCCGGGGTCCCCGACTCTGGAAACACCATATATTTT
CASSSAGVPDSGNTIYF
>TRBJ1-4|-|TRBV30|-
TGTGCCTGGAGTGTGTTTCAAACAACTAATGAAAAACTGTTTTTT
CAWSVFQTTNEKLFF
>TRBJ1-3|-|TRBV27|-
TGTGCCAGCAGTTTAAGGGCCCCCAGGGCCCTCTCTGGAAACACCATATATTTT
CASSLRAPRALSGNTIYF
>TRBJ2-5|-|TRBV18|-
TGTGCCAGCTCACCCACTCTGGAGACCCAGTACTTC
CASSPTLETQYF
>TRBJ2-5|-|TRBV6-2/TRBV6-3|-
TGTGCCAGCAGCCCCGGGACACCCTCATGGACCCAGTACTTC
CASSPGTPSWTQYF
>TRBJ2-1|-|TRBV21-1|-
TGTGCCAGCAGCAATGACAGGGGACCCACTAGCTCCTACAATGAGCAGTTCTTC
CASSNDRGPTSSYNEQFF
>TRBJ1-2|-|TRBV7-9|-
TGTGCCAGCAGTCCAAGGTGGGAGAACTATGGCTACACCTTC
CASSPRWENYGYTF
>TRBJ2-1|-|TRBV25-1|-
TGTGCCAGCAGTGAATGGCTCAATGAGCAGTTCTTC
CASSEWLNEQFF
>TRBJ2-1|TRBD2|TRBV24-1|-
TGTGCCACCAGTGATTACGGGAGGGGGTACAATGAGCAGTTCTTC
CATSDYGRGYNEQFF